These T cell receptor beta chains were read from a single sample in a study of blood T cell repertoires in COVID-19. Assay: immunoSEQ multiplex PCR; the TCRdb copy retains only in-frame clones and omits some. This repertoire shows 140,000 or so clones, 80% to 90% found once; its top ten account for 1.5% to 2%. The sequenced sample consisted of peripheral blood. The receptor source for this set is a woman aged 45 to 65 with acute or convalescent COVID-19. Both conserved end residues are part of each CDR3. A D gene is named only where the DNA matches it firmly. Size values are once, few and many counts, or a class for expanded clones, and some rows have none.

V: TRBV20-1
D: -
J: TRBJ1-2
size: -
CDR3: CSAIGNGYTF
DNA: TGCAGTGCTATCGGTAACGGCTACACCTTC

V: TRBV30
D: TRBD1
J: TRBJ1-2
size: few
CDR3: CAWSLGQVPSGYTF
DNA: TGTGCCTGGAGTTTGGGACAGGTCCCCAGTGGCTACACCTTC

V: TRBV11-2
D: TRBD1
J: TRBJ2-3
size: -
CDR3: CASSRPGTGTDTQYF
DNA: TGTGCCAGCAGCCGACCCGGGACAGGCACAGATACGCAGTATTTT

V: TRBV24-1
D: -
J: TRBJ2-1
size: -
CDR3: CATSETQGNEQFF
DNA: TGTGCCACCAGTGAAACCCAGGGCAATGAGCAGTTCTTC

V: TRBV11-2
D: -
J: TRBJ1-2
size: -
CDR3: CASSFNKAGGYTF
DNA: TGTGCCAGCAGCTTTAATAAGGCAGGGGGCTACACCTTC

V: TRBV28
D: -
J: TRBJ1-2
size: -
CDR3: CASSLWQANYGYTF
DNA: TGTGCCAGCAGTTTATGGCAGGCTAACTATGGCTACACCTTC

V: TRBV5-1
D: TRBD1
J: TRBJ1-1
size: -
CDR3: CASSEGQGMNTEAFF
DNA: TGCGCCAGCAGCGAGGGACAGGGGATGAACACTGAAGCTTTCTTT

V: TRBV6-1
D: TRBD1
J: TRBJ1-2
size: -
CDR3: CASSERGTGFGYTF
DNA: TGTGCCAGCAGTGAAAGGGGGACAGGGTTTGGCTACACCTTC

V: TRBV5-1
D: TRBD2
J: TRBJ2-1
size: -
CDR3: CASSPGLASGAYNEQFF
DNA: TGCGCCAGCAGCCCTGGGTTAGCTAGCGGGGCGTACAATGAGCAGTTCTTC

V: TRBV5-6
D: -
J: TRBJ2-7
size: -
CDR3: CASSPQSYEQYF
DNA: TGTGCCAGCAGCCCACAATCCTACGAGCAGTACTTC

V: TRBV19
D: -
J: TRBJ2-6
size: -
CDR3: CASSIRSGVGANVLTF
DNA: TGTGCCAGTAGTATTCGGTCAGGCGTGGGGGCCAACGTCCTGACTTTC

V: TRBV6-1
D: -
J: TRBJ1-5
size: -
CDR3: CASSEYRDNQPQHF
DNA: TGTGCCAGCAGTGAATACAGGGACAATCAGCCCCAGCATTTT

V: TRBV11-3
D: TRBD2
J: TRBJ2-4
size: -
CDR3: CASSLVTRGAKNIQYF
DNA: TGTGCCAGCAGCTTAGTAACGCGGGGGGCCAAAAACATTCAGTACTTC

V: TRBV11-2
D: -
J: TRBJ1-1
size: -
CDR3: CASSYQAANTEAFF
DNA: TGTGCCAGCAGTTACCAGGCCGCGAACACTGAAGCTTTCTTT

V: TRBV7-2
D: -
J: TRBJ1-6
size: few
CDR3: CASSLLPLGGNSPLHF
DNA: TGTGCCAGCAGCTTATTACCGCTGGGGGGGAATTCACCCCTCCACTTT

V: TRBV7-2
D: -
J: TRBJ2-7
size: -
CDR3: CASSFRDTPQYF
DNA: TGTGCCAGCAGCTTTCGGGACACGCCGCAGTACTTC

V: TRBV5-5
D: -
J: TRBJ2-2
size: few
CDR3: CASSLGSGLTGELFF
DNA: TGTGCCAGCAGCTTGGGGTCAGGGTTGACCGGGGAGCTGTTTTTT

V: TRBV13
D: -
J: TRBJ1-5
size: -
CDR3: CASSLGPASHQPQHF
DNA: TGTGCCAGCAGCTTGGGGCCGGCCAGTCATCAGCCCCAGCATTTT

V: TRBV6-5
D: TRBD1
J: TRBJ1-2
size: -
CDR3: CASNPGTGVNYGYTF
DNA: TGTGCCAGCAACCCCGGGACAGGGGTTAACTATGGCTACACCTTC

V: TRBV28
D: TRBD2
J: TRBJ2-2
size: -
CDR3: CASSLSGVTAGELFF
DNA: TGTGCCAGCAGCTTGAGCGGGGTAACGGCCGGGGAGCTGTTTTTT

V: TRBV7-8
D: TRBD2
J: TRBJ2-7
size: once
CDR3: CASSLVLAGDGYEQYF
DNA: TGTGCCAGCAGCTTAGTACTAGCGGGAGACGGGTACGAGCAGTACTTC

V: TRBV3-1/TRBV3-2
D: TRBD1
J: TRBJ2-1
size: -
CDR3: CASSQNRGPSDEQFF
DNA: TGTGCCAGCAGCCAAAACAGGGGGCCTTCCGATGAGCAGTTCTTC

V: TRBV20-1
D: -
J: TRBJ1-1
size: -
CDR3: CSASRGGLNTEAFF
DNA: TGCAGTGCTAGTAGGGGGGGCTTGAACACTGAAGCTTTCTTT

V: TRBV29-1
D: TRBD1
J: TRBJ2-6
size: -
CDR3: CSVKDRVPGANVLTF
DNA: TGCAGCGTCAAGGACAGGGTACCTGGGGCCAACGTCCTGACTTTC

V: TRBV6-5
D: -
J: TRBJ2-1
size: -
CDR3: CASSYAGPSYNEQFF
DNA: TGTGCCAGCAGTTACGCGGGGCCCTCCTACAATGAGCAGTTCTTC

V: TRBV11-1
D: -
J: TRBJ2-7
size: -
CDR3: CASSLQGRFYEQYF
DNA: TGTGCCAGCAGCTTACAGGGGCGGTTCTACGAGCAGTACTTC

V: TRBV5-1
D: -
J: TRBJ1-2
size: -
CDR3: CASSLGERRDGYTF
DNA: TGCGCCAGCAGCTTGGGGGAGAGGAGGGATGGCTACACCTTC

V: TRBV4-1
D: -
J: TRBJ1-5
size: -
CDR3: CASSRYDGEGPQHF
DNA: TGCGCCAGCAGCCGATACGACGGGGAAGGGCCCCAGCATTTT

V: TRBV12-3/TRBV12-4
D: TRBD2
J: TRBJ2-5
size: -
CDR3: CASSAGGETQYF
DNA: TGTGCCAGCAGTGCGGGGGGGGAGACCCAGTACTTC

V: TRBV10-2
D: TRBD1
J: TRBJ2-3
size: -
CDR3: CASSEARTGGLTDTQYF
DNA: TGCGCCAGCAGTGAGGCGCGGACAGGGGGTTTAACAGATACGCAGTATTTT

V: TRBV24-1
D: -
J: TRBJ1-3
size: once
CDR3: CATSDLTGSGNTIYF
DNA: TGTGCCACCAGTGATTTAACGGGGTCTGGAAACACCATATATTTT

V: TRBV6-1
D: -
J: TRBJ2-7
size: -
CDR3: CASNRQNSYEQYF
DNA: TGTGCCAGCAACCGACAGAACTCCTACGAGCAGTACTTC

V: TRBV5-4
D: TRBD2
J: TRBJ2-1
size: -
CDR3: CASSFSSGGASYNEQFF
DNA: TGTGCCAGCAGCTTTTCTAGCGGGGGGGCCTCCTACAATGAGCAGTTCTTC

V: TRBV7-3
D: TRBD1
J: TRBJ1-1
size: -
CDR3: CASSLIGTGATEAFF
DNA: TGTGCCAGCAGCTTAATCGGGACAGGGGCCACTGAAGCTTTCTTT

V: TRBV19
D: -
J: TRBJ1-4
size: -
CDR3: CASSIVYSGGEKLFF
DNA: TGTGCCAGTAGTATAGTGTACAGCGGAGGAGAAAAACTGTTTTTT

V: TRBV28
D: -
J: TRBJ1-1
size: few
CDR3: CASTARNTEAFF
DNA: TGTGCCAGCACCGCGAGGAACACTGAAGCTTTCTTT

V: TRBV28
D: -
J: TRBJ1-4
size: -
CDR3: CASSLGPGRADEKLFF
DNA: TGTGCCAGCAGTTTAGGTCCGGGGAGGGCTGATGAAAAACTGTTTTTT

V: TRBV30
D: TRBD1
J: TRBJ1-5
size: -
CDR3: CAWSRDRAPNSNQPQHF
DNA: TGTGCCTGGAGCCGGGACAGGGCACCCAATAGCAATCAGCCCCAGCATTTT

V: TRBV5-1
D: -
J: TRBJ2-1
size: -
CDR3: CASGPNNEQFF
DNA: TGCGCCAGCGGGCCGAACAATGAGCAGTTCTTC

V: TRBV19
D: -
J: TRBJ2-7
size: -
CDR3: CASSIQGSHEQYF
DNA: TGTGCCAGTAGTATACAGGGGTCCCACGAGCAGTACTTC